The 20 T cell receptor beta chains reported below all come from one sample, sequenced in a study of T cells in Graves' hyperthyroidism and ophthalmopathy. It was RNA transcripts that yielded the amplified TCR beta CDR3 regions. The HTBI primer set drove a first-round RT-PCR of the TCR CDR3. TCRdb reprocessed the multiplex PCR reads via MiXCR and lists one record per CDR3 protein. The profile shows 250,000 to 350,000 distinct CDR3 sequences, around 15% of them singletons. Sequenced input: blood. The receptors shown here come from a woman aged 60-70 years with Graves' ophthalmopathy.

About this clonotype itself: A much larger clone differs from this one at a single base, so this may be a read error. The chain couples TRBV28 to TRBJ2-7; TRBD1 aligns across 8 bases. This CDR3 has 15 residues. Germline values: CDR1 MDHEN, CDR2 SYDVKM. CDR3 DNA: TGTGCCAGCAGTACACACGGGACAGGACACTACGAGCAGCACTTC. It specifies CASSTHGTGHYEQHF.

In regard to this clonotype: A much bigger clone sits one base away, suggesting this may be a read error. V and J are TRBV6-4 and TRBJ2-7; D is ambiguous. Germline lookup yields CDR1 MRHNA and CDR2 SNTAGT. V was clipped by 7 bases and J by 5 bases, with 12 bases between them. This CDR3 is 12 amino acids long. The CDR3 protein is CASTNTPHEQYF. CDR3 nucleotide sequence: TGTGCCAGCACCAACACTCCCCACGAGCAGTACTTC.

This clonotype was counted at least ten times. The CDR3 DNA sequence: TGTGCCAGCAGCTTAACCCCCCTAGCGGGGGGAACAGATACGCAGTATTTT. Its translation: CASSLTPLAGGTDTQYF. This sequence joins TRBV7-2 and TRBJ2-3, with 11 bases fitting TRBD2. There are 17 residues in the CDR3. Germline V gives CDR1 SGHTA, CDR2 FQGNSA. The V segment lost 2 bases and the J segment 3 bases; nucleotides outside the gene matches: 7.

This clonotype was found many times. The CDR3 sequence is CASSLFMNTEAFF. As DNA, the CDR3 is TGTGCCAGCAGCTTATTTATGAACACTGAAGCTTTCTTT. The chain has TRBV7-2 and TRBJ1-1; no clear D gene. Looked up from germline, CDR1 is SGHTA and CDR2 is FQGNSA. Trimming pared 2 bases from V and 0 bases from J, leaving 4 bases between. There are 13 residues in the CDR3.

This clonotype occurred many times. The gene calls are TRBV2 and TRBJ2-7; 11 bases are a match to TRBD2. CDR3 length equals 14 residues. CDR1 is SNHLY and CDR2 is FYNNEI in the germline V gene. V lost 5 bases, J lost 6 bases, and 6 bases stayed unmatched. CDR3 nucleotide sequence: TGTGCCAGCAGTTTACTAGCGGGAGTGGGCGAGCAGTACTTC. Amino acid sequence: CASSLLAGVGEQYF.

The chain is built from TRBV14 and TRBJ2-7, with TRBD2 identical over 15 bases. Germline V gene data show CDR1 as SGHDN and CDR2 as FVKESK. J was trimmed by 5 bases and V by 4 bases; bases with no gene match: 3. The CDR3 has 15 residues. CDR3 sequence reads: CASSLRTSGGDEQYF. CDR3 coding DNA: TGTGCCAGCAGCCTCCGGACTAGCGGGGGGGACGAGCAGTACTTC.

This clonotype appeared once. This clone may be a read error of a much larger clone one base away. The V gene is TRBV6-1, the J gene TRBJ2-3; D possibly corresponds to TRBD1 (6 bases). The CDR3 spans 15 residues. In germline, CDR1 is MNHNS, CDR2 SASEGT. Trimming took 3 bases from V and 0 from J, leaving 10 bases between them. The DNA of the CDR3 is TGTGCCAGCAGTGAGCAGGGGACGAGCACAGATACGCAGTATTTT. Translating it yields CASSEQGTSTDTQYF.

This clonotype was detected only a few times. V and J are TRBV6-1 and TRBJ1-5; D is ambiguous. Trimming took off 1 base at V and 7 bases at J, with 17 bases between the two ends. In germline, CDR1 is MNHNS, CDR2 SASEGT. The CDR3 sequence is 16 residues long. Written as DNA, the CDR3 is TGTGCCAGCAGTGAAGTTGTAGGGTCGTGGGTCCAGCCCCAGCATTTT. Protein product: CASSEVVGSWVQPQHF.

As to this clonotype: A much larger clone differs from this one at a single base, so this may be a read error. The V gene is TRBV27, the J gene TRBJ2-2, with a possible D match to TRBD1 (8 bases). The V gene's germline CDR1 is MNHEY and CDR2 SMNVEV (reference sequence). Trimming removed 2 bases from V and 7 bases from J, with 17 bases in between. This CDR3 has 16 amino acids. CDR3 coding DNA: TGTGCCAGCAGTTTACTAATACAGGGGGGGGGCGGGGAGCTGTTTTTT. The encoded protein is CASSLLIQGGGGELFF.

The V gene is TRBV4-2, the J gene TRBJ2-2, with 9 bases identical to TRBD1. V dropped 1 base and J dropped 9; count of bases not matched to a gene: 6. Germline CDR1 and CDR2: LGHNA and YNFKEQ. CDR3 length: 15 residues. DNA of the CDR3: TGTGCCAGCAGCCAAGTTTACAGGGGGCGCCGGGAGCTGTTTTTT. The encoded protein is CASSQVYRGRRELFF.

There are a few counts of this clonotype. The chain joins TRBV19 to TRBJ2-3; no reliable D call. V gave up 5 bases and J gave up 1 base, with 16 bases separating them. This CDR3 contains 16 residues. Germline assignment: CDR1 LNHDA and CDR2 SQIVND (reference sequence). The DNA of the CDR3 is TGTGCCAGTAGTCCTCAGGAAGGTCCCCGCACAGATACGCAGTATTTT. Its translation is CASSPQEGPRTDTQYF.

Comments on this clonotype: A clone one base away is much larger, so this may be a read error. As DNA, the CDR3 is TGTGCCGGCAGCTATGGACACCTAAATCAGCCCCAGCATTTT. The encoded protein is CAGSYGHLNQPQHF. V is TRBV13 and J is TRBJ1-5; perhaps TRBD1 as D (5 bases). Germline V gives CDR1 PRHDT, CDR2 FYEKMQ (reference sequence). The CDR3 is 14 amino acids.

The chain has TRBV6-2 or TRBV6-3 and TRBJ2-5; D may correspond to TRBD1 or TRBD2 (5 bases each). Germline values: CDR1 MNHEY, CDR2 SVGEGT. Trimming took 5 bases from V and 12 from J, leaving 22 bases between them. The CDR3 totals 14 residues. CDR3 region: CASSPGTDRRPEYF. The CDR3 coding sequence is TGTGCCAGCAGTCCCGGGACGGATCGTAGGCCGGAGTACTTC.

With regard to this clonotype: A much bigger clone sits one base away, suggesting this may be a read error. The CDR3 loop reads CATSRDSAGFSSYERYF. Here the CDR3 DNA reads TGTGCCACCAGCAGAGATTCTGCGGGTTTTAGCTCCTACGAGCGGTACTTC. The rearrangement uses TRBV15 and TRBJ2-7, with D perhaps TRBD2 (5 bases). CDR1 LNHNV and CDR2 YYDKDF come from the germline V gene (reference sequence). This CDR3 is built from 17 residues. Drawing the rest from reference TRBV15 and TRBJ2-7, the complete variable domain is DAMVIQNPRYQVTQFGKPVTLSCSQTLNHNVMYWYQQKSSQAPKLLFHYYDKDFNNEADTPDNFQSRRPNTSFCFLDIRSPGLGDTAMYLCATSRDSAGFSSYERYFGPGTRLTVT.

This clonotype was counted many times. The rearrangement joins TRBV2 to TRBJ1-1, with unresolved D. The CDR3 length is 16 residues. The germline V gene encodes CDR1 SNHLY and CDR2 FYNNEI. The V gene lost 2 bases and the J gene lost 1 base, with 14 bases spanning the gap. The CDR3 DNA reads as TGTGCCAGCAGTGAACGCACAGTATGGGAGAACACTGAAGCTTTCTTT. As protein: CASSERTVWENTEAFF.

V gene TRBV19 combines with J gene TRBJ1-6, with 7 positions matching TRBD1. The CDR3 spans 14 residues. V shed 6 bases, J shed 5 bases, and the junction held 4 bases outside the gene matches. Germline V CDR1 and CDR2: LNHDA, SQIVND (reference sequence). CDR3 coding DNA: TGTGCCAGTAGGACCGGGACAGATAATTCACCCCTCCACTTT. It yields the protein CASRTGTDNSPLHF.

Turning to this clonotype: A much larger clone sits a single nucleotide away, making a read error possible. CDR3 sequence (DNA): TGTGCCAGCAGCTTAGGGATGGGACAGGGGAACTATGGCTACGCCTTC. Residues: CASSLGMGQGNYGYAF. The rearrangement uses TRBV7-2 and TRBJ1-2; 10 bases align to TRBD1. Germline V gene sequence: CDR1 SGHTA, CDR2 FQGNSA. This CDR3 has 16 amino acids.

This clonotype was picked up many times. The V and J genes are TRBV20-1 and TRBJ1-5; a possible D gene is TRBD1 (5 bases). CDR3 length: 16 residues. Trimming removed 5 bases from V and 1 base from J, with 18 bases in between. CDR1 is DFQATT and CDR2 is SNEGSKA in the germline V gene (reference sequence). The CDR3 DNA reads TGCAGTGCTCTCCTCGGTCGCCGGGGCAGCAATCAGCCCCAGCATTTT. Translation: CSALLGRRGSNQPQHF.

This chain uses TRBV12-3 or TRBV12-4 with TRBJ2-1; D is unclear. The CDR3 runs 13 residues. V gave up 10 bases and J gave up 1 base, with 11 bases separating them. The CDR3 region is CATVVGSYNEQFF. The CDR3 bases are TGTGCCACCGTGGTTGGTTCCTACAATGAGCAGTTCTTC.

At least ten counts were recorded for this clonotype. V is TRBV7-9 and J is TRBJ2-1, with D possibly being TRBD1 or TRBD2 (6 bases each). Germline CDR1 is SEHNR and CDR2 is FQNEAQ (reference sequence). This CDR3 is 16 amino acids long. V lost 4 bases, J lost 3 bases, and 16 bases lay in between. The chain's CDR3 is CASSSEGGDFYNEQFF. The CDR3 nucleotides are TGTGCCAGCAGCTCAGAGGGGGGCGATTTCTACAATGAGCAGTTCTTC.